This T cell receptor beta chain is drawn from a study of response to subunit inactivated influenza vaccine. On this clonotype: Antigen specificity is unknown.

Via MiXCR, TCRdb re-called the RT-PCR reads, giving one row per CDR3 protein. The data hold roughly 650,000 distinct CDR3 sequences, with around 15% observed a single time. Study results and limitations: Each seasonal influenza vaccination, the authors suggested, recruits few new T cells.

The TCR originated in a man aged 50 to 59 who received an inactivated influenza vaccine. Specimen: PBMCs from blood, collected less than 15 days before vaccination.

In DNA, the CDR3 is TGTGCCAGCAGTATATCCCCGGGACTTCAATCCTACGAGCAGTACTTC. Its translation is CASSISPGLQSYEQYF. J is TRBJ2-7 and V is TRBV6-2 or TRBV6-3, with D perhaps TRBD2 (6 bases). The V gene's germline CDR1 is MNHEY and CDR2 SVGEGT. Trimming left V 5 bases short and J 1 base short, with 18 bases between. This CDR3 comprises 16 residues.